This T cell receptor (beta chain) was profiled in a study of T cell responses to AZD1222 COVID-19 vaccine. Study-wide findings and caveats: There were repertoire samples only from the period after the peak T cell response. It should be noted that donors were predominantly white British and more often female, and clonal diversity was possibly underestimated.

This CDR3 comprises 14 residues. The V and J ends lost 2 bases and 3 bases respectively, with 9 bases between them. Looked up from germline, CDR1 is MDHEN and CDR2 is SYDVKM. The repertoire was sequenced with immunoSEQ multiplex PCR; TCRdb's copy has only in-frame clones and lacks some. Among some 160,000 clones listed, just under 95% were seen once. Comment on this clone: Its target is not known.

The receptor was isolated from an adult in good health. Source: peripheral blood, taken on day 0 of AZD1222 vaccination. V gene TRBV28 combines with J gene TRBJ2-3; D gene ambiguous. CDR3: CASSLASLTDTQYF. In DNA, the CDR3 is TGTGCCAGCAGTTTAGCCAGCCTTACAGATACGCAGTATTTT.